The 12 T cell receptor beta chains in this list originate from one sample, sequenced in a study of T cell changes during pregnancy in multiple sclerosis (dated by TCRdb to between 2018 and 2021). Libraries were prepared through the immunoSEQ multiplex PCR assay. The source is immuneACCESS, and TCRdb retained only in-frame sequences with V and J called. Part of the clones is not carried over; for the studies checked, unresolved V genes explain less than half of this, and the remainder is unexplained. Across this sample there are tens of thousands of clones, with 90% to 95% seen only once. The ten largest clones capture about 0.6% of the sample. The specimen comprised CD4+ T cells from peripheral blood mononuclear cells, sampled in the second trimester of pregnancy. Receptors originate from a female donor with multiple sclerosis, enrolled in a pregnancy study.

This sequence joins TRBV5-8 and TRBJ2-5; D possibly corresponds to TRBD1 (5 bases). Trimming pared 4 bases from V and 4 bases from J, leaving 17 bases between. This CDR3 has 15 residues. In germline, CDR1 is SGHTS, CDR2 YDEGEE. DNA for the CDR3: TGTGCCAGCAGCATTGGAGCAGGGTATTCAGAGACCCAGTACTTC. Its translation is CASSIGAGYSETQYF.

The chain is built from TRBV9 and TRBJ2-5, with D hard to call. The germline V gene has CDR1 SGDLS and CDR2 YYNGEE. This CDR3 is 14 amino acids long. Trimming took off 0 bases at V and 5 bases at J, with 11 bases between the two ends. CDR3 residues: CASSVGAQQETQYF. The CDR3 bases are TGTGCCAGCAGCGTAGGGGCACAGCAGGAGACCCAGTACTTC.

The chain is built from TRBV6-6 and TRBJ2-3; TRBD2 matches 7 bases. With V trimmed by 0 bases and J by 4 bases, 7 bases remained unmatched. The CDR3 extends over 16 amino acids. Germline CDR1 and CDR2: MNHNY and SVGAGI (reference sequence). The CDR3 is CASSYSSGSRADTQYF. The CDR3 DNA reads TGTGCCAGCAGTTACTCTAGCGGGTCTAGGGCAGATACGCAGTATTTT.

The CDR3 DNA reads TGTGCCAGTAGTATAGATTCCGCAGGGGGACTGTACGAGCAGTACTTC. It is translated as CASSIDSAGGLYEQYF. J is TRBJ2-7 and V is TRBV19; D is possibly TRBD1 (7 bases). The germline V gene has CDR1 LNHDA and CDR2 SQIVND (reference sequence). V was pared by 0 bases and J by 4 bases, with 16 bases between. This CDR3 region has 16 residues.

The chain employs TRBV7-2 and TRBJ2-5; 10 positions agree with TRBD2. Per germline, CDR1 SGHTA and CDR2 FQGNSA. This CDR3 region has 16 residues. After removal of 2 bases from V and 9 bases from J, the junction contained 12 bases not matched to a gene. CDR3 loop: CASSLQAGGVRLPQYF. CDR3 coding DNA: TGTGCCAGCAGCTTACAAGCGGGGGGGGTCAGGTTGCCCCAGTACTTC.

As DNA, the CDR3 is TGTGCCAGCAGCTCGGGAGCCTTAATTTTTGACGAGCAGTACTTC. This translates into CASSSGALIFDEQYF. The V gene is TRBV5-5, the J gene TRBJ2-7, with D possibly being TRBD2 (6 bases). The CDR3 is 15 residues long. Germline CDR1 is SGHKS and CDR2 is YYEKEE (reference sequence). The V end was cut by 3 bases, the J end by 5 bases, with 18 bases between. The full variable domain, rest sourced from reference TRBV5-5 and TRBJ2-7, is DAGVTQSPTHLIKTRGQQVTLRCSPISGHKSVSWYQQVLGQGPQFIFQYYEKEERGRGNFPDRFSARQFPNYSSELNVNALLLGDSALYLCASSSGALIFDEQYFGPGTRLTVT.

CDR3 sequence reads: CASSLLTGASTDTQYF. The CDR3 coding sequence is TGTGCCAGCAGCTTATTGACAGGGGCTAGTACAGATACGCAGTATTTT. This chain connects TRBV11-1 to TRBJ2-3, with 8 bases lining up with TRBD1. The junction had 7 bases not matched to a gene; V was cut back by 2 bases and J by 3 bases. Germline lookup yields CDR1 SGHAT and CDR2 FQDESV (reference sequence). The CDR3 sequence is 16 residues long.

V and J are TRBV7-3 and TRBJ1-6, with 7 bases fitting TRBD1. V was pared by 2 bases and J by 7 bases, with 5 bases of the junction left unmatched. This CDR3 is built from 15 residues. From germline, CDR1 is SGHTA and CDR2 FQGTGA. This CDR3 reads CASSLGAGGNSPLHF. The CDR3 bases are TGTGCCAGCAGCTTAGGTGCAGGGGGGAATTCACCCCTCCACTTT.

V and J are TRBV10-2 and TRBJ2-5, with 9 bases lining up with TRBD1. CDR3 length equals 14 residues. Trimming at V came to 5 bases and at J to 6 bases, leaving 7 bases not matched to a gene. Germline CDR1 reads WSHSY; CDR2 reads SAAADI. CDR3 sequence: CASSLGQGTKTQYF. CDR3 in DNA: TGCGCCAGCAGTTTAGGACAGGGGACGAAGACCCAGTACTTC.

The rearrangement joins TRBV6-6 to TRBJ1-4; D is perhaps TRBD1 (5 bases). This CDR3 region has 15 residues. Between the trimmed V and J ends, which lost 10 bases and 8 bases, there was a span of 23 bases. The germline CDR1 and CDR2 sequences are MNHNY and SVGAGI (reference sequence). In nucleotides, the CDR3 is TGTGCCACCCAGTCCGCTGGGCAGGGAGGGGAAAAACTGTTTTTT. Translating gives CATQSAGQGGEKLFF.

This clone has a single count. The chain is built from TRBV28 and TRBJ2-7; 8 bases agree with TRBD1. CDR1 is MDHEN and CDR2 is SYDVKM in the germline V gene. The ends lost 4 bases at V and 6 bases at J; junction bases unmatched: 8. The CDR3 is 14 amino acids. Here the CDR3 reads CASSSPGGEAEQYF. The CDR3, as DNA: TGTGCCAGCAGTTCCCCAGGGGGCGAAGCCGAGCAGTACTTC.

The chain joins TRBV7-7 to TRBJ2-7; 8 bases match TRBD1. CDR1 is SSHAT and CDR2 is FNYEAQ in the germline V gene (reference sequence). The CDR3 covers 13 residues. J gave up 7 bases and V 5 bases, and 7 bases lay outside the gene matches. The CDR3 loop is CASSTGQAGEQYF. For the CDR3, the DNA is TGTGCCAGCAGCACGGGACAGGCTGGAGAGCAGTACTTC.